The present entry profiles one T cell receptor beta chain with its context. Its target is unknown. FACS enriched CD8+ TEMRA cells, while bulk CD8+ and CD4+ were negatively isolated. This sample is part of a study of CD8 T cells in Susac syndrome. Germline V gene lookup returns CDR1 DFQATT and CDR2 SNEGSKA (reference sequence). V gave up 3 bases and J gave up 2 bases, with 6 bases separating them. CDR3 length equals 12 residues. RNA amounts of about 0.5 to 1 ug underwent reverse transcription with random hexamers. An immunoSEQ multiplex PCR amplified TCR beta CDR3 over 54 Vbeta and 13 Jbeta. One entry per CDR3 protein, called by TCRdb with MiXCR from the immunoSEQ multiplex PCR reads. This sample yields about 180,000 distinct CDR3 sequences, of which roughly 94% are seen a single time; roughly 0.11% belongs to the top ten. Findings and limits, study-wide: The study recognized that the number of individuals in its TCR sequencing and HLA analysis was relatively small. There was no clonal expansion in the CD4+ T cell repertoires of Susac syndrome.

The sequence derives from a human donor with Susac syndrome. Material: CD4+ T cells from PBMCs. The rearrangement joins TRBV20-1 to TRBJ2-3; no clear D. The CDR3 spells CSASTITDTQYF. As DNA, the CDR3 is TGCAGTGCTAGTACTATCACAGATACGCAGTATTTT.